The clone carrying this TCR beta chain has a handful of counts. The antigen is not known. This record belongs to a study of beta chain features in type 1 diabetes. Study-wide points: Moderate yet significant TCRB CDR3 shortening was seen in Type 1 diabetes patients in all four CD4+ subsets. Compared with healthy donors, patients appeared to share more similar naive, central memory and regulatory TCRB repertoires.

Isolated RNA was reverse transcribed in full, so expressed TCRB transcripts were sequenced. Method: immunoSEQ multiplex PCR; TCRdb's copy keeps in-frame clones and lacks some. Seen here are about 140,000 clones, around an eighth observed once, and the top ten hold approximately 1.3%. The CDR3 is made up of 17 amino acids. Germline V lookup: CDR1 PRHDT, CDR2 FYEKMQ (reference sequence). J gave up 1 base and V 0 bases, and 7 bases lay outside the gene matches. The sequence was obtained from a man aged 18 to 30 with type 1 diabetes. The genes are TRBV13 and TRBJ2-7; 9 bases line up with TRBD2. What was sequenced was central memory CD4+ T cells from blood. This CDR3 is CASSLGSGTSYSYEQYF. CDR3 in DNA: TGTGCCAGCAGCTTAGGCAGCGGGACTAGCTATTCCTACGAGCAGTACTTC.